Sequencing of this T cell receptor (beta chain) was carried out in a study of shared clonotypes between healthy human individuals. The wider study: A couple of female and a few male donors aged 18 to 49 were enrolled.

This clone was seen a few times. Other DNA sequences in this sample translate to the same CDR3. Profiled with immunoSEQ multiplex PCR; TCRdb holds only in-frame clones, not every one. Here the sample spans around 340,000 clones, about 73% being singletons. Germline values: CDR1 LNHDA, CDR2 SQIVND (reference sequence). The CDR3 has 14 amino acids. The ends were cut back, 4 bases at V and 5 bases at J, with 13 bases in the middle. The clonotype comes from a man in his thirties or forties in good health. The V call is TRBV19, the J call TRBJ2-3; a possible D gene is TRBD1 (6 bases). Input material: memory CD4+ T cells sorted from blood. Subset indicated: CD45RA-negative fraction. The chain's CDR3 is CASSRTERGDTQYF. In DNA, the CDR3 is TGTGCCAGTAGTAGGACAGAGAGGGGAGATACGCAGTATTTT.